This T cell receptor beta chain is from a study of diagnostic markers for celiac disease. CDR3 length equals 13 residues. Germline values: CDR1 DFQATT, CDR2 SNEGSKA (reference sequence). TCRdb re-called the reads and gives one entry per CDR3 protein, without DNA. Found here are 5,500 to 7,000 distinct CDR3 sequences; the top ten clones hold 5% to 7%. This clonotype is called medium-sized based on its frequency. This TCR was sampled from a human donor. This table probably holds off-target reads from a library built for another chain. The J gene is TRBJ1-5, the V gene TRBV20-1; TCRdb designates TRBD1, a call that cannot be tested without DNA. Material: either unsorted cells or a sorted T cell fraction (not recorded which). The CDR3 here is CSARGEGNQPQHF.